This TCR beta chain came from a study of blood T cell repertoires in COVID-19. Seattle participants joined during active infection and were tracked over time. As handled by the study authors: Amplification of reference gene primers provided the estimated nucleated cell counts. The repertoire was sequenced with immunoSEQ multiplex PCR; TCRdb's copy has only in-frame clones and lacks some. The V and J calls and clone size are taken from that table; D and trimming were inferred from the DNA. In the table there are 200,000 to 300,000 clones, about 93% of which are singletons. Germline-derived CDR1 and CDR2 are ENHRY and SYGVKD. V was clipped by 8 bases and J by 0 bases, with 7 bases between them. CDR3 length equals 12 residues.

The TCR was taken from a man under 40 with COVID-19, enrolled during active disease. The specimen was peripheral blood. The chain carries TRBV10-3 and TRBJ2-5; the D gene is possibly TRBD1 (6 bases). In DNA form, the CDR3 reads TGTGCCATCCAGGGGTACCAAGAGACCCAGTACTTC. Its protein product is CAIQGYQETQYF.